The present T cell receptor (beta chain) was sequenced within a study of blood T cells in healthy people across ages. Study-wide background: Capture via template switching afforded approximately one barcoded beta molecule per two T cells. General study points: Using unsorted PBMCs precluded a conclusive naive versus antigen-experienced comparison.

A second PCR, run for about 7 to 11 cycles, used a sample-barcoded 5' primer plus a J-beta primer mix. Each cDNA molecule was tagged by a template-switch adaptor with 12 random nucleotides. From each sample, at least 2.5 million paired-end reads containing CDR3 were obtained. MiXCR, applied by TCRdb to the 5' RACE reads, yields one record per CDR3 protein. The table has fewer than 2 million distinct CDR3 sequences, around 40% seen once. Points on this clonotype: What it recognizes is unknown. The junction does not match germline at one end; this may be a read error.

This TCR derives from a human donor in good health. The sequenced sample was blood.

The chain's CDR3 is CAGSAQSTDTQYF. The CDR3 region has the DNA TGTGCCGGCAGCGCCCAAAGCACAGATACGCAGTATTTT. The gene calls are TRBV7-2 and TRBJ2-3; D not resolved. CDR1 is SGHTA and CDR2 is FQGNSA in the germline V gene. The CDR3 sequence is 13 residues long. The whole variable domain, filled in from reference TRBV7-2 and TRBJ2-3, reads GAGVSQSPSNKVTEKGKDVELRCDPISGHTALYWYRQSLGQGLEFLIYFQGNSAPDKSGLPSDRFSAERTGGSVSTLTIQRTQQEDSAVYLCAGSAQSTDTQYFGPGTRLTVL.